This passage covers 22 T cell receptor beta chains from one sample sequenced in a study of control samples from healthy donors and cancer patients. Sequencing was performed with immunoSEQ multiplex PCR; in TCRdb, only in-frame clones are kept and a portion is missing. The table shows 80,000 or so clones, with roughly 89% occurring only once. The sample was blood. All receptors derive from a man aged 45 to 65 in good health.

This chain joins TRBV4-1 and TRBJ2-2; D call uncertain. V gave up 0 bases and J gave up 8 bases, with 10 bases separating them. Germline values: CDR1 MGHRA, CDR2 YSYEKL. This CDR3 contains 14 residues. CDR3 sequence: CASSQEALGGELFF. Written as DNA, the CDR3 is TGCGCCAGCAGCCAAGAGGCCTTGGGGGGGGAGCTGTTTTTT.

The rearrangement joins TRBV18 to TRBJ1-6, with TRBD1 as a possible D gene (5 bases). The CDR3 runs 14 residues. Germline assignment: CDR1 KGHSH and CDR2 LQKENI. V was clipped by 3 bases and J by 7 bases, with 10 bases between them. The CDR3 protein is CASSPTDNNSPLHF. CDR3 DNA sequence: TGTGCCAGCTCACCGACAGACAACAATTCACCCCTCCACTTT. Together with reference TRBV18 and TRBJ1-6, the CDR3 gives the full variable domain: NAGVMQNPRHLVRRRGQEARLRCSPMKGHSHVYWYRQLPEEGLKFMVYLQKENIIDESGMPKERFSAEFPKEGPSILRIQQVVRGDSAAYFCASSPTDNNSPLHFGNGTRLTVT.

The J gene is TRBJ2-2, the V gene TRBV9; weak D call: TRBD2 (5 bases). The CDR3 is made up of 15 amino acids. Germline CDR1 SGDLS, CDR2 YYNGEE. The V and J ends lost 3 bases and 2 bases respectively, with 11 bases between them. The CDR3: CASSERTRNTGELFF. The CDR3 DNA reads as TGTGCCAGCAGCGAGAGGACTCGAAACACCGGGGAGCTGTTTTTT.

This rearrangement joins TRBV5-1 to TRBJ2-3; 7 bases align to TRBD2. CDR1 SGHRS and CDR2 YFSETQ come from the germline V gene. V lost 0 bases to trimming and J lost 2 bases; unmatched junction nucleotides: 3. The CDR3 is 15 residues long. The CDR3 here is CASSLESGDTDTQYF. In nucleotides, the CDR3 is TGCGCCAGCAGCTTGGAAAGCGGGGACACAGATACGCAGTATTTT.

The genes are TRBV11-2 and TRBJ1-4; D ambiguous. This CDR3 comprises 17 residues. V gave up 1 base and J gave up 0 bases, with 12 bases separating them. Germline loops: CDR1 SGHAT, CDR2 FQNNGV. The chain's CDR3 is CASSLGRVSSTNEKLFF. CDR3 sequence (DNA): TGTGCCAGCAGCTTAGGGAGGGTATCTTCAACTAATGAAAAACTGTTTTTT.

The gene calls are TRBV5-1 and TRBJ1-1, with D unresolved. This CDR3 has 13 residues. Per germline, CDR1 SGHRS and CDR2 YFSETQ. V was trimmed by 7 bases and J by 0 bases, leaving 10 bases between them. CDR3 in amino acids: CASGRNMNTEAFF. CDR3 sequence (DNA): TGCGCCAGCGGGAGGAACATGAACACTGAAGCTTTCTTT.

The J gene is TRBJ2-1, the V gene TRBV10-3; 11 nucleotides align to TRBD2. The CDR3 is made up of 14 amino acids. Trimming at V came to 2 bases and at J to 7 bases, leaving 1 base not matched to a gene. The germline CDR1 and CDR2 sequences are ENHRY and SYGVKD. Here the CDR3 reads CAISERTSGNEQFF. The CDR3 coding sequence is TGTGCCATCAGTGAGAGGACTAGCGGGAATGAGCAGTTCTTC.

The chain has TRBV27 and TRBJ1-1; perhaps TRBD1 as D (5 bases). Per germline, CDR1 MNHEY and CDR2 SMNVEV (reference sequence). The V gene lost 7 bases and the J gene lost 1 base, with 7 bases spanning the gap. The CDR3 sequence is 12 residues long. The CDR3 region is CASNQGNTEAFF. The CDR3 region has the DNA TGTGCCAGCAATCAGGGGAACACTGAAGCTTTCTTT.

The rearrangement uses TRBV7-2 and TRBJ2-3; 9 positions agree with TRBD2. The V gene's germline CDR1 is SGHTA and CDR2 FQGNSA. V lost 5 bases and J lost 2; bases outside the gene matches: 5. The CDR3 runs 15 residues. The chain's CDR3 is CASSIIAGVTDTQYF. The CDR3 region has the DNA TGTGCCAGCAGCATTATAGCGGGGGTCACAGATACGCAGTATTTT.

This clone was detected only once. The V and J genes are TRBV6-1 and TRBJ1-5; no clear D gene. Germline V lookup: CDR1 MNHNS, CDR2 SASEGT. CDR3 length equals 15 residues. Trimming pared 3 bases from V and 2 bases from J, leaving 11 bases between. CDR3 amino acids: CASSDQVEGNQPQHF. The CDR3 DNA follows: TGTGCCAGCAGTGATCAGGTGGAGGGCAATCAGCCCCAGCATTTT.

The gene calls are TRBV9 and TRBJ1-5, with D maybe TRBD1 (5 bases). The CDR3 covers 14 residues. Germline-derived CDR1 and CDR2 are SGDLS and YYNGEE. Deletions cut 2 bases from V and 7 bases from J, with 13 bases between. DNA of the CDR3: TGTGCCAGCAGCGTGGGGGATTGGGGGCAGCCCCAGCATTTT. Translated: CASSVGDWGQPQHF.

The CDR3 DNA reads as TGTGCCAGTAGTCGGGACGCGGATGGCTACACCTTC. Its translation is CASSRDADGYTF. This sequence joins TRBV19 and TRBJ1-2; possible D gene TRBD1, 5 bases. Trimming stripped 5 bases from V and 6 bases from J, with 10 bases between. The germline CDR1 and CDR2 sequences are LNHDA and SQIVND (reference sequence). This CDR3 region has 12 residues. Full variable domain (outside the CDR3, taken from reference TRBV19 and TRBJ1-2): DGGITQSPKYLFRKEGQNVTLSCEQNLNHDAMYWYRQDPGQGLRLIYYSQIVNDFQKGDIAEGYSVSREKKESFPLTVTSAQKNPTAFYLCASSRDADGYTFGSGTRLTVV.

This chain connects TRBV5-8 to TRBJ2-1; TRBD2 aligns across 9 bases. Germline trimming cut 5 bases from V and 8 bases from J; bases unmatched to any gene: 20. The CDR3 contains 18 residues. Germline V gene sequence: CDR1 SGHTS, CDR2 YDEGEE. CDR3 coding DNA: TGTGCCAGCAGTCTGATTGTTTTAGCGGGGGCCCCTATGGATGAGCAGTTCTTC. Protein product: CASSLIVLAGAPMDEQFF.

This clone was seen once. V is TRBV29-1 and J is TRBJ1-2; D not resolved. This CDR3 region has 12 residues. V was trimmed by 5 bases and J by 2 bases, leaving 9 bases between them. CDR1 is SQVTM and CDR2 is ANQGSEA in the germline V gene. CDR3 bases: TGCAGCGTTAGGGTCCACAACTATGGCTACACCTTC. Residues: CSVRVHNYGYTF.

This clone was seen a few times. V is TRBV12-3 or TRBV12-4 and J is TRBJ1-2; 7 bases align to TRBD1. This CDR3 comprises 13 residues. Trimming took 6 bases from V and 8 from J; bases not matched to a gene: 9. CDR3 DNA sequence: TGTGCCAGCAGCTCGACAGGGAAAGACGGCTACACCTTC. Amino acids: CASSSTGKDGYTF.

This chain joins TRBV7-2 and TRBJ1-3; D remains ambiguous. Germline values: CDR1 SGHTA, CDR2 FQGNSA. The CDR3 length is 15 residues. Trimming took 5 bases from V and 1 from J, leaving 12 bases between them. CDR3 amino acids: CASSPRTASGNTIYF. The CDR3 DNA reads as TGTGCCAGCAGCCCCCGGACTGCTTCTGGAAACACCATATATTTT.

The rearrangement joins TRBV19 to TRBJ1-2; the match to TRBD1 covers 7 bases. The CDR3 sequence is 17 residues long. Germline V gives CDR1 LNHDA, CDR2 SQIVND (reference sequence). With 6 bases clipped from V and 5 bases from J, the junction kept 18 bases outside the gene matches. CDR3 bases: TGTGCCAGTAGCCCGAGGACAGGCCAGGCTGCCTCTTATGGCTACACCTTC. Translated, it gives CASSPRTGQAASYGYTF.

The chain uses TRBV30 and TRBJ1-6; D uncertain. V was pared by 4 bases and J by 7 bases, with 11 bases between. Germline CDR1 GTSNPN, CDR2 SVGIG (reference sequence). The CDR3 runs to 13 residues. As DNA, the CDR3 is TGTGCCTGGATTGGGCTTAGCAATTCACCCCTCCACTTT. Its translation: CAWIGLSNSPLHF.

V is TRBV5-1 and J is TRBJ2-7; TRBD2 matches at 8 bases. The V gene's germline CDR1 is SGHRS and CDR2 YFSETQ. V lost 5 bases and J lost 0; bases outside the gene matches: 7. This CDR3 spans 15 amino acids. CDR3 protein: CASSPTSGSSYEQYF. The CDR3 DNA sequence: TGCGCCAGCAGTCCCACTAGCGGAAGCTCCTACGAGCAGTACTTC.

The rearrangement joins TRBV30 to TRBJ1-1; the D gene is possibly TRBD1 (5 bases). The germline CDR1 and CDR2 sequences are GTSNPN and SVGIG (reference sequence). The CDR3 loop spans 15 amino acids. Between the trimmed V and J ends, which lost 5 bases and 3 bases, there was a span of 19 bases. DNA of the CDR3: TGTGCCTGGGGACCGGGACGGCTCGGGGACACTGAAGCTTTCTTT. Protein product: CAWGPGRLGDTEAFF. Complete variable domain (other parts from reference TRBV30 and TRBJ1-1): SQTIHQWPATLVQPVGSPLSLECTVEGTSNPNLYWYRQAAGRGLQLLFYSVGIGQISSEVPQNLSASRPQDRQFILSSKKLLLSDSGFYLCAWGPGRLGDTEAFFGQGTRLTVV.

V gene TRBV19 combines with J gene TRBJ1-6; maybe TRBD1 (5 bases). The CDR3 spans 15 residues. CDR1 and CDR2 from the germline V gene are LNHDA and SQIVND (reference sequence). The germline V and J ends were trimmed by 1 base and 7 bases, with 11 bases remaining between them. CDR3 sequence (DNA): TGTGCCAGTAGTATAGGAGGGGCAAGGAATTCACCCCTCCACTTT. Encoded protein: CASSIGGARNSPLHF.

CDR3 nucleotides: TGTGCCAGCAGTTTGGGGGCGGTCGCTGAAGCTTTCTTT. This translates into CASSLGAVAEAFF. V usage is TRBV25-1 and J usage is TRBJ1-1; D possibly corresponds to TRBD1 (6 bases). The CDR3 covers 13 residues. V was cut by 5 bases and J by 6 bases, with 13 bases left in between. Germline lookup yields CDR1 MGHDK and CDR2 SYGVNS.